Included here is one TCR beta chain sequence, with context. The data originate from a study of blood T cell repertoires in COVID-19. Overall study context: PBMCs, B-cell-depleted T cells, or T cells were the source of the cDNA or gDNA that made up the material.

Libraries were prepared by immunoSEQ multiplex PCR; TCRdb keeps only in-frame clonotypes and omits some of them. The table shows around 51,000 clones, with roughly 84% occurring only once. This clonotype was sampled from a man older than 75 with active COVID-19. The sample comprised peripheral blood.

The CDR3 nucleotides read TGTGCCAGCAGCTTAAACCCCCCTTCGGGGGGAGAGACCCAGTACTTC. Protein: CASSLNPPSGGETQYF. The chain carries TRBV7-2 and TRBJ2-5; 7 bases line up with TRBD2. Trimming removed 2 bases from V and 4 bases from J; junction bases left unmatched: 10. The CDR3 contains 16 residues. In germline, CDR1 is SGHTA, CDR2 FQGNSA.